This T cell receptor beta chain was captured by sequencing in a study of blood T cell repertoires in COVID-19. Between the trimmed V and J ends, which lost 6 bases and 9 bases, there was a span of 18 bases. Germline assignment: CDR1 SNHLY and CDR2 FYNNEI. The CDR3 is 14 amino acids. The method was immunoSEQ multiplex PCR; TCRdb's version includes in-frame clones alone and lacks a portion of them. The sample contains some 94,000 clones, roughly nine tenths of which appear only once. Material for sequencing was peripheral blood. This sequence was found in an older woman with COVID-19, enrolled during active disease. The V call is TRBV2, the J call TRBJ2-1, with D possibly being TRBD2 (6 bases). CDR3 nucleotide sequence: TGTGCCAGCAGGCGACTCGCGCGGGACGGTGAGCAGTTCTTC. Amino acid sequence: CASRRLARDGEQFF.